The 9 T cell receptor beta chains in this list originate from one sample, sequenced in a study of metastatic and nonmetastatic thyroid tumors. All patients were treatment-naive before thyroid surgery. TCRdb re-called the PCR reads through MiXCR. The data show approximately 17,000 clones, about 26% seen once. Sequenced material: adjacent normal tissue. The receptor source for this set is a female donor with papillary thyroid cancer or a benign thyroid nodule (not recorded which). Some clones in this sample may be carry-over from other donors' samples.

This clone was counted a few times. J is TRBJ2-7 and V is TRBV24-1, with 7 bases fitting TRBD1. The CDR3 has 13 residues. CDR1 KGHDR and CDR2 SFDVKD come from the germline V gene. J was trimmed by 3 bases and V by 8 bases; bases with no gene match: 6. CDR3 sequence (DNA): TGTGCCACCATCAGGGGGTCCAACTACGAGCAGTACTTC. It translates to CATIRGSNYEQYF.

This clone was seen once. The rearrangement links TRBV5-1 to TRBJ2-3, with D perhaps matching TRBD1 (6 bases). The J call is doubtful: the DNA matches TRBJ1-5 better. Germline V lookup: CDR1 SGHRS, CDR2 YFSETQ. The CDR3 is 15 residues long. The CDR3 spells CASSREDSRTDTQHF. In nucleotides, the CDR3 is TGCGCCAGCAGCCGAGAGGACAGCCGCACAGATACGCAGCATTTT.

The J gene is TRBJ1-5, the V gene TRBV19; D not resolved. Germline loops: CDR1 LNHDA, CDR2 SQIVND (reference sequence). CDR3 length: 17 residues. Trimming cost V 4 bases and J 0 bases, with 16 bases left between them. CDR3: CASSNGYSLNSNQPQHF. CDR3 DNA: TGTGCCAGTAGTAATGGCTATTCCCTCAATAGCAATCAGCCCCAGCATTTT.

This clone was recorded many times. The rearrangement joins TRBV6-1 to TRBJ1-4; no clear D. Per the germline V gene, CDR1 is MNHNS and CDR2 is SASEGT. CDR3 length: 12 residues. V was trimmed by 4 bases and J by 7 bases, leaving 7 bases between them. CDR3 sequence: CASSVQGEKLFF. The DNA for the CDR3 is TGTGCCAGCAGTGTACAAGGTGAAAAACTGTTTTTT.

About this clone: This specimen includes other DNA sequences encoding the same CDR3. In DNA form, the CDR3 reads TGCAGTGCTAGGGATGCCCGCACTTCCTACAATGAGCAGTTCTTC. This codes for CSARDARTSYNEQFF. The chain links TRBV20-1 to TRBJ2-1, with D unresolved. Germline lookup yields CDR1 DFQATT and CDR2 SNEGSKA (reference sequence). Trimming stripped 3 bases from V and 1 base from J, with 13 bases between. The CDR3 totals 15 residues.

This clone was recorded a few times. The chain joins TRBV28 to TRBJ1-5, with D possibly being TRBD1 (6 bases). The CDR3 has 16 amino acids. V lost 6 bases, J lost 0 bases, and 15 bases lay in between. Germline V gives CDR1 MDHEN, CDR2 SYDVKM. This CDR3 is CASSHHRDYSNQPQHF. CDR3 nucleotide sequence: TGTGCCAGCAGCCACCACAGGGATTATAGCAATCAGCCCCAGCATTTT.

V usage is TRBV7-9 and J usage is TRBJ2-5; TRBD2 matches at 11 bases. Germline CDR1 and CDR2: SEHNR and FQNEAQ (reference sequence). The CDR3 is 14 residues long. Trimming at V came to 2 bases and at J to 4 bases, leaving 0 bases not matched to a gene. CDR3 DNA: TGTGCCAGCAGCTTACTAGCGGGAGGAGAGACCCAGTACTTC. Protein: CASSLLAGGETQYF.

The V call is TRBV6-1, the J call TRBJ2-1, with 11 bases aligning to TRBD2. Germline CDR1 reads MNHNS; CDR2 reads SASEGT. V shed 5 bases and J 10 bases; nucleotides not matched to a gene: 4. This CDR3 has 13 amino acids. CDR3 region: CASSHGTSGEQFF. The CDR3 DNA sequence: TGTGCCAGCAGTCACGGGACTAGCGGAGAGCAGTTCTTC.

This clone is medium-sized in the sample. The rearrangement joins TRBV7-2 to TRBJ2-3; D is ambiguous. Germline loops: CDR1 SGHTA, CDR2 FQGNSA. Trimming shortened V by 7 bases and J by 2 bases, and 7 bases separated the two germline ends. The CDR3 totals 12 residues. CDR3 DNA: TGTGCCAGCACCCCCCCCACAGATACGCAGTATTTT. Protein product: CASTPPTDTQYF.